The subject of this entry is one TCR beta chain. The same CDR3 also results from other DNA sequences found in this sample. Using immunoSEQ multiplex PCR, the repertoire was profiled, and TCRdb retains in-frame clones only, with some absent. The sample lists hundreds of thousands of clones; 89% were seen once. These data come from a study of Ad26.COV2.S vaccination and SARS-CoV-2 variants. The treatment here: some 19 received Ad26.COV2.S at low or high dose, single or two shots; roughly five received placebo; per-sample allocation not given. It was on day 63 after the first vaccine or placebo injection that samples were taken. Germline V gene sequence: CDR1 SGHRS, CDR2 YFSETQ. This CDR3 comprises 15 residues. With 0 bases clipped from V and 4 bases from J, the junction kept 2 bases outside the gene matches.

The clonotype originates from a person between 18 and 59 years old who received the Ad26.COV2.S COVID-19 vaccine or a placebo. The source material was peripheral blood, sampled in a trial of Ad26.COV2.S vaccine versus placebo. The rearrangement links TRBV5-1 to TRBJ2-1; TRBD2 matches 9 bases. Written as DNA, the CDR3 is TGCGCCAGCAGCTTGGCCACTAGCGGGTACAATGAGCAGTTCTTC. Protein sequence: CASSLATSGYNEQFF. Looking up the rest from reference TRBV5-1 and TRBJ2-1 gives the full variable domain: KAGVTQTPRYLIKTRGQQVTLSCSPISGHRSVSWYQQTPGQGLQFLFEYFSETQRNKGNFPGRFSGRQFSNSRSEMNVSTLELGDSALYLCASSLATSGYNEQFFGPGTRLTVL.